This T cell receptor beta chain originates from a study of T cells after posttransplantation cyclophosphamide. Cyclophosphamide on days +3 and +4 followed busulfan-fludarabine conditioning and a marrow graft. The repertoire was sequenced with immunoSEQ multiplex PCR; TCRdb's copy has only in-frame clones and lacks some. The profile covers roughly 1,400 clones, none occurring a single time. From germline, CDR1 is SGDLS and CDR2 YYNGEE. The CDR3 has 14 amino acids. The germline V and J ends were trimmed by 1 base and 0 bases, with 6 bases remaining between them. The source material was PBMCs, sampled after an allogeneic stem cell transplant with post-transplant cyclophosphamide. The sequence derives from a male patient aged 25-45 years who received an allogeneic stem cell transplant from a related donor, was CMV-positive, and had acute GVHD only. Some T cells may be provided by the graft donor. V usage is TRBV9 and J usage is TRBJ2-3; no clear D gene. The CDR3 here is CASSVSPSTDTQYF. The CDR3 bases are TGTGCCAGCAGCGTAAGCCCCAGCACAGATACGCAGTATTTT.